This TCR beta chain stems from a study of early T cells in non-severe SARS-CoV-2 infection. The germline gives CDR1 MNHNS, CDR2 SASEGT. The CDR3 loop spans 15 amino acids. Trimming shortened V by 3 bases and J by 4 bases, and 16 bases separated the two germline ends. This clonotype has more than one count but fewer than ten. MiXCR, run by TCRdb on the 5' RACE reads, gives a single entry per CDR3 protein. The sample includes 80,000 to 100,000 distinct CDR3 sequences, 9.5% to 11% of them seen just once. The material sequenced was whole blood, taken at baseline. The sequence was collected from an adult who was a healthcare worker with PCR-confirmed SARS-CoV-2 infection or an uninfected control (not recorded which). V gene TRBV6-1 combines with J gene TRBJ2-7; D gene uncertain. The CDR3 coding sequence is TGTGCCAGCAGTGACTGGGCAGGCCCCGGGTACGAGCAGTACTTC. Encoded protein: CASSDWAGPGYEQYF.